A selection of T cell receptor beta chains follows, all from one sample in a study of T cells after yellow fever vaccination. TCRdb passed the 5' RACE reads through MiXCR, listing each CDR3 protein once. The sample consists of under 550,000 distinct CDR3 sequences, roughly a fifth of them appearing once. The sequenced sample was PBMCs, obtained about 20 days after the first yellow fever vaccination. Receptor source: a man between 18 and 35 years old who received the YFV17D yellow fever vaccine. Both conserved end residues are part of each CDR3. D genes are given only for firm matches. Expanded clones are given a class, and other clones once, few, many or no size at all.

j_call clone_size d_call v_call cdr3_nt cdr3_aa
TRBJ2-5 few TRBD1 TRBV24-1 TGTGCCACCAGTGACCGGACAGGCCAAGAGACCCAGTACTTC CATSDRTGQETQYF
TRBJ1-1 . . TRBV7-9 TGTGCCAGCAGCTTAGAAGGGGTGGGTGAAGCTTTCTTT CASSLEGVGEAFF
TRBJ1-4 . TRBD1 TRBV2 TGTGCCAGCAGCCTGCAGGGGGAGAGTGAAAAACTGTTTTTT CASSLQGESEKLFF
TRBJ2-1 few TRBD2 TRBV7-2 TGTGCCAGCAGCTTAATGGCGGGGGGTTACAATGAGCAGTTCTTC CASSLMAGGYNEQFF
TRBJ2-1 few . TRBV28 TGTGCCAGCAGTTTCCGGGATCGGCAGTTCTTC CASSFRDRQFF
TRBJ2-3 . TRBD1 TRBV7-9 TGTGCCAGCAGCATCCGACAGGGCACTAGCACAGATACGCAGTATTTT CASSIRQGTSTDTQYF
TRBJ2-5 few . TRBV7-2 TGTGCCAGCAGCTTAGTTCGGCAAGAGACCCAGTACTTC CASSLVRQETQYF
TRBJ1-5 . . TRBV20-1 TGCAGCTGGGGCCAGGCTCTGGGCAATCAGCCCCAGCATTTT CSWGQALGNQPQHF
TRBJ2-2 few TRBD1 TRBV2 TGTGCCAGCGCTGATCGGACAGGGGACCGGGAGCTGTTTTTT CASADRTGDRELFF
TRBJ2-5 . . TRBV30 TGTGCCTGGATTAACTGGGCAGGGGGGGGAGAGACCCAGTACTTC CAWINWAGGGETQYF
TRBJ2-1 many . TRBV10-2 TGCGCCAGCAGTGCCGCTAGTTCCTACAATGAGCAGTTCTTC CASSAASSYNEQFF
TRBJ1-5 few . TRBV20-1 TGCAGTGCTAGTAGCGACGGCGCCAGCAATCAGCCCCAGCATTTT CSASSDGASNQPQHF
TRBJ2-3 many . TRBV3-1 TGTGCCAGCAACTCACGGGGCAGCACAGATACGCAGTATTTT CASNSRGSTDTQYF
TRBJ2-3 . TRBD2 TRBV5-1 TGCGCCAGCAGCTTGGAGAGGACTAGCGGGGTGAGAGATACGCAGTATTTT CASSLERTSGVRDTQYF
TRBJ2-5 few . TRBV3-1 TGTGCCAGCAGCCAAGATAAAGAGGGGAGGGAGACCCAGTACTTC CASSQDKEGRETQYF
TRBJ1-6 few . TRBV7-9 TGTGCCACAGACAGAGGGCAATCTCCCCTCCACTTT CATDRGQSPLHF
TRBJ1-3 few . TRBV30 TGTGCCTGGAGTCTCCGGAACACCATATATTTT CAWSLRNTIYF
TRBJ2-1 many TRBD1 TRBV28 TGTGCCAGCAGTCTCAGGCCGGGACAGGGGGCAAATGAGCAGTTCTTC CASSLRPGQGANEQFF
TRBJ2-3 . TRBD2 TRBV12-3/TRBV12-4 TGTGCCAGCAGCCTAGCGGGCCCCATTACGCAGTATTTT CASSLAGPITQYF
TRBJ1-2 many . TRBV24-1 TGTGCCACCAGTGATCTCGACAGTCGCTATGGCTACACCTTC CATSDLDSRYGYTF
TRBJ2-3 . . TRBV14 TGTGCCAGCAGCCAAGATCGCGGAGGAGTCATCACAGATACGCAGTATTTT CASSQDRGGVITDTQYF
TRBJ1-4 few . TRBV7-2 TGTGCCAGCAGCCTAATACAACCCGACGAAAAACTGTTTTTT CASSLIQPDEKLFF
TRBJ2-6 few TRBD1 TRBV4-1 TGCGCCAGCAGCCAAGAAGGGGGCGTAGGGGCCAACGTCCTGACTTTC CASSQEGGVGANVLTF